Listed below are T cell receptor beta chains from one sample, sequenced in a study of T cell clonotyping in hematopoietic cell transplantation. Data came from immunoSEQ multiplex PCR; TCRdb stores just in-frame clones and leaves some out. Here the sample spans 25,000 to 30,000 clones, around 84% being singletons. Sequences were derived from peripheral blood mononuclear cells, sampled before stem cell transplant. These receptors were obtained from a woman aged 60-75 years with acute myeloid leukemia. Some clones in this sample may be carry-over from other donors' samples. The CDR3 runs from the conserved cysteine through the conserved F or W. Each record gives: J gene, V gene, D gene, clone size, CDR3 DNA, CDR3 protein. The D gene is left open where the match is weak. Only some rows state a clone size, as once, few, many or a class for expanded clones.

TRBJ2-7,TRBV27,TRBD2,-,TGTGCCAGCAGCCTGGGACTAGCGGGAGGTCTCGAGCAGTACTTC,CASSLGLAGGLEQYF
TRBJ1-2,TRBV21-1,-,-,TGTGCCAGCAGCAAAGTGCCCTGGCTCCGCTACACCTTC,CASSKVPWLRYTF
TRBJ1-1,TRBV28,-,-,TGTGCCAGCAGTTTAAGAGACACTGAAGCTTTCTTT,CASSLRDTEAFF
TRBJ1-2,TRBV19,-,-,TGTGCCAGTCAGGGATTTAACTATGGCTACACCTTC,CASQGFNYGYTF
TRBJ1-4,TRBV7-2,-,-,TGTGCCAGCACCGACAGACCAACTAATGAAAAACTGTTTTTT,CASTDRPTNEKLFF
TRBJ2-7,TRBV5-1,TRBD1,-,TGCGCCAGCAGCTTGGGGACAGGGGGCCCCTACGAGCAGTACTTC,CASSLGTGGPYEQYF
TRBJ1-2,TRBV6-5,-,once,TGTGCCAGCAGTTACTCGGGGGGGAACTATGGCTACACCTTC,CASSYSGGNYGYTF
TRBJ2-3,TRBV19,-,once,TGTGCCAGTAGTATACGGATCACAGATACGCAGTATTTT,CASSIRITDTQYF
TRBJ2-1,TRBV5-1,TRBD1,-,TGCGCCAGCAGCTTGGGCCAGGGGGTCCGGAGTGAGCAGTTCTTC,CASSLGQGVRSEQFF
TRBJ1-4,TRBV6-1,-,-,TGTGCCAGCAGTGACGCAGAGGCGGGACGTGAAAAACTGTTTTTT,CASSDAEAGREKLFF
TRBJ2-2,TRBV6-5,-,once,TGTGCCAGCAGTTACTGGACCGGGGAGCTGTTTTTT,CASSYWTGELFF
TRBJ2-1,TRBV19,TRBD2,-,TGTGCCAGCCAAGGACTAGTCAGCGCTGAGCAGTTCTTC,CASQGLVSAEQFF
TRBJ2-2,TRBV5-1,TRBD1,-,TGCGCCAGCAGCTATGGGGGACAGGGGGCCGGGGAGCTGTTTTTT,CASSYGGQGAGELFF
TRBJ2-1,TRBV5-1,-,-,TGCGCCAGCAGCTTGGCCCACGGGGACGAGCAGTTCTTC,CASSLAHGDEQFF
TRBJ2-7,TRBV21-1,-,few,TGTGCCAGCACCGTACAGGGGGTCTACGAGCAGTACTTC,CASTVQGVYEQYF
TRBJ2-2,TRBV9,-,-,TGTGCCAGCAGCCCAATCTTAACCCTGGGAGGGGAGCTGTTTTTT,CASSPILTLGGELFF
TRBJ2-1,TRBV4-3,TRBD2,-,TGCGCCAGCAGGAGGAAAGCGGGAGATTTTAATGAGCAGTTCTTC,CASRRKAGDFNEQFF
TRBJ2-7,TRBV7-2,TRBD1,-,TGTGCCAGCAGCGTAAATACAGGGGGCCTTTACGAGCAGTACTTC,CASSVNTGGLYEQYF
TRBJ1-1,TRBV12-5,-,once,TGTGCTAGTGGTTTGGAGGGTTACTCTGAAGCTTTCTTT,CASGLEGYSEAFF
TRBJ2-7,TRBV4-3,TRBD1,-,TGCGCCAGCAGCCAAGATCGGGGGACAGGCCGCGAGCAGTACTTC,CASSQDRGTGREQYF
TRBJ2-5,TRBV7-8,-,-,TGTGCCAGCAGCCTACGGATTGTGACAGAATACGCAGAGACCCAGTACTTC,CASSLRIVTEYAETQYF
TRBJ2-7,TRBV5-4,TRBD2,-,TGTGCCAGCAGCGCCGGACTAGCGGGGGTCCGCGAGCAGTACTTC,CASSAGLAGVREQYF
TRBJ2-7,TRBV7-9,TRBD1,-,TGTGCCAGCACCCTCCGGGAGGGACAGGGGGGAGCTCGCGAGCAGTACTTC,CASTLREGQGGAREQYF
TRBJ1-2,TRBV7-9,-,few,TGTGCCAGCAGCTCAAGGGGGGGCTATGGCTACACCTTC,CASSSRGGYGYTF
TRBJ1-1,TRBV27,-,-,TGTGCCAGCAGTAGCTCAATTGGGTTTAACACTGAAGCTTTCTTT,CASSSSIGFNTEAFF
TRBJ2-2,TRBV19,-,-,TGTGCCAGTAGTACAGTCCAGGGATCCAGGTACACCGGGGAGCTGTTTTTT,CASSTVQGSRYTGELFF
TRBJ1-5,TRBV6-5,TRBD1,-,TGTGCCAGCAGTTACGGACAGGGGGATCAGCCCCAGCATTTT,CASSYGQGDQPQHF
TRBJ1-6,TRBV6-1,TRBD1,few,TGTGCCAGCAGTGAAGGACAGGGTAATTCACCCCTCCACTTT,CASSEGQGNSPLHF
TRBJ2-7,TRBV10-3,TRBD1,-,TGTGCCATCGGGACAGATTATTACGAGCAGTACTTC,CAIGTDYYEQYF
TRBJ2-7,TRBV14,-,-,TGTGCCAGCAGCCAAGGGGGGGGCCAGTACTTC,CASSQGGGQYF
TRBJ2-7,TRBV6-6,-,-,TGTGCCAGCACCGCCGGAGGATCCTACGAGCAGTACTTC,CASTAGGSYEQYF
TRBJ1-2,TRBV4-3,-,once,TGCGCCAGCAGCCAAGAATCTTTGGGTGGGGGATTCTATGGCTACACCTTC,CASSQESLGGGFYGYTF
TRBJ1-3,TRBV7-2,TRBD1,-,TGTGCCAGCCGGGACAGGGGCTCTGGAAACACCATATATTTT,CASRDRGSGNTIYF
TRBJ2-5,TRBV19,TRBD2,-,TGTGCCAGTAGTAAGGGGGTAGCGGGGCAAGAGACCCAGTACTTC,CASSKGVAGQETQYF
TRBJ1-5,TRBV7-2,-,once,TGTGCCAGCACTAGTGGGTTTTCGCGTCAGCCCCAGCATTTT,CASTSGFSRQPQHF
TRBJ2-1,TRBV11-2,-,-,TGTGCCAGCAGCTTAGAGAGGCGAGGAGGTGAGCAGTTCTTC,CASSLERRGGEQFF
TRBJ1-5,TRBV28,TRBD1,once,TGTGCCAGCAGTCCCCCCGGGACAGGGGGTATCAGACGCAATCAGCCCCAGCATTTT,CASSPPGTGGIRRNQPQHF
TRBJ1-2,TRBV6-4,TRBD1,few,TGTGCCAGCAGTGACACGGGACAGGCCCTCTATGGCTACACCTTC,CASSDTGQALYGYTF
TRBJ2-7,TRBV5-4,-,-,TGTGCCAGCAGCTTGGTCGCAGGGACCCACGAGCAGTACTTC,CASSLVAGTHEQYF
TRBJ2-7,TRBV27,-,-,TGTGCCAGCGGACCCGGGACTTTGAACTACGAGCAGTACTTC,CASGPGTLNYEQYF
TRBJ1-2,TRBV29-1,-,-,TGCAGCGTTGAAACGGGACAAACCTATGGCTACACCTTC,CSVETGQTYGYTF
TRBJ2-1,TRBV4-1,-,-,TGCGCCAGCAGCCAAGATTTCGATGAGCAGTTCTTC,CASSQDFDEQFF
TRBJ2-1,TRBV25-1,-,-,TGTGCCAGCAGTGATCCCGGACTACACAATGAGCAGTTCTTC,CASSDPGLHNEQFF
TRBJ1-3,TRBV5-6,-,-,TGTGCCAGCAGCTTCGGGTTTAACAAGCTCTCTGGAAACACCATATATTTT,CASSFGFNKLSGNTIYF
TRBJ1-5,TRBV25-1,-,-,TGTGCCAGCAGTGAAGGCGGGGTGGGCCAGCCCCAGCATTTT,CASSEGGVGQPQHF
TRBJ2-2,TRBV6-4,TRBD2,few,TGTGCCAGCAGTGACGGGAGGGACACCGGGGAGCTGTTTTTT,CASSDGRDTGELFF
TRBJ2-5,TRBV4-3,-,-,TGCGCCAGCAGCCAAGGATGGGTGGCGGAGACCCAGTACTTC,CASSQGWVAETQYF
TRBJ1-1,TRBV19,-,-,TGTGCCAGTAGTACCAGGGGACTGAACACTGAAGCTTTCTTT,CASSTRGLNTEAFF
TRBJ1-2,TRBV6-5,-,-,TGTGCCAGCAGTTACCGTGGCCGCCAGGATGGTGGCTACACCTTC,CASSYRGRQDGGYTF
TRBJ2-7,TRBV5-1,-,-,TGCGCCAGCAGCCTGATCCGCCAGAGTCCAGGCGAGCAGTACTTC,CASSLIRQSPGEQYF
TRBJ1-3,TRBV7-2,TRBD1,-,TGTGCCAGCAGCTTAACGACAGGGGTCGGAAACACCATATATTTT,CASSLTTGVGNTIYF
TRBJ2-5,TRBV9,-,medium-sized,TGTGCCAGCAGCGTAGCTCGGGGAGAGACCCAGTACTTC,CASSVARGETQYF
TRBJ2-5,TRBV9,-,-,TGTGCCAGCAGCCCGCCGGGCAGGACTGGGGAGACCCAGTACTTC,CASSPPGRTGETQYF
TRBJ1-3,TRBV9,-,-,TGTGCCAGCAGCGCCAGGGAAAACACCATATATTTT,CASSARENTIYF
TRBJ2-3,TRBV5-1,TRBD2,-,TGCGCCAGCAGCTGGGCGGGGGTGGCAGATACGCAGTATTTT,CASSWAGVADTQYF
TRBJ2-5,TRBV9,-,-,TGTGCCAGCAGCGTAGGACGGCCCCAAGAGACCCAGTACTTC,CASSVGRPQETQYF
TRBJ1-1,TRBV4-1,-,-,TGCGCCAGCAGCTACCCCGGACAGAACACTGAAGCTTTCTTT,CASSYPGQNTEAFF